One T cell receptor (beta chain) is described in this entry. The participants were between roughly 18 and 89 years old and came from some 23 US areas. Allocation to cohorts depended on clinical history reported by the participants. Germline loops: CDR1 ENHRY, CDR2 SYGVKD. CDR3 size: 15 residues. Between the trimmed V and J ends, which lost 6 bases and 1 base, there was a span of 15 bases. Original analysis: Estimation of nucleated cell counts relied on the amplification of reference gene primers. Assay: immunoSEQ multiplex PCR; the TCRdb copy retains only in-frame clones and omits some. The V and J calls and clone size are taken from that table; D and trimming were inferred from the DNA. The sample yields about 200,000 clones, roughly four fifths seen once. This sample stems from a study of blood T cell repertoires in COVID-19. Across the study: Sample material is recorded as cDNA or gDNA derived from T cells, B-cell-depleted T cells, or PBMCs.

This clonotype was sampled from a man between 35 and 55 years old who had recovered from COVID-19. The source material was PBMCs or T cells enriched from blood (not recorded which). V and J are TRBV10-3 and TRBJ1-1; maybe TRBD1 (6 bases). The CDR3 bases are TGTGCCATCAGGGCTTATGGACAGTCGAACACTGAAGCTTTCTTT. Amino acids: CAIRAYGQSNTEAFF.